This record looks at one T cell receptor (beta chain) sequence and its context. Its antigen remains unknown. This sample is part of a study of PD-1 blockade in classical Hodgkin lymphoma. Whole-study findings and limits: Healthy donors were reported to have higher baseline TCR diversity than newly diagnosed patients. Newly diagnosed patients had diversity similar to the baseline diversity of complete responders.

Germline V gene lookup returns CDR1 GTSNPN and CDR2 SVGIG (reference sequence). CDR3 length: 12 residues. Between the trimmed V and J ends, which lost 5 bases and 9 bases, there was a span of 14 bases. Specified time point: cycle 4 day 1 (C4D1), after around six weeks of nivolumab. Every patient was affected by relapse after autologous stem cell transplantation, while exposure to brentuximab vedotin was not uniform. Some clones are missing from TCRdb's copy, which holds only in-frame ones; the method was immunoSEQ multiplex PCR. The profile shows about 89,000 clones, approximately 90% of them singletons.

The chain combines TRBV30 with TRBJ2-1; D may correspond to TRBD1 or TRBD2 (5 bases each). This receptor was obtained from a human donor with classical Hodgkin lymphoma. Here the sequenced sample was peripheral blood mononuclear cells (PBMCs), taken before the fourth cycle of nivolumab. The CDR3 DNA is TGTGCCTGGGGGCAGGGAGTTGGTGAGCAGTTCTTC. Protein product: CAWGQGVGEQFF.